This T cell receptor beta chain was sequenced in a study of metastatic and nonmetastatic thyroid tumors. Overall study: Malignant and benign thyroid patients had repertoires compared in peripheral blood and tumor or nodule tissue.

Germline V gene data show CDR1 as MNHNS and CDR2 as SASEGT. The CDR3 sequence is 14 residues long. Trimming cost V 11 bases and J 0 bases, with 13 bases left between them. The study, taken as a whole, reports: TCR beta diversity was reportedly significantly higher in malignant thyroid tumors than benign nodules, in blood and tumor.

In the original analysis: Clinicopathological groups differed in CDR3, with these differences serving to build a distant-metastasis classifier for papillary thyroid cancer. MiXCR re-clonotyped the PCR reads for TCRdb. It is TCRdb's table, rather than the study itself, that gives the V and J calls and clone size. The top ten clones hold about an eighth of a sample with roughly 16,000 clones, 20% to 25% of them seen once. Before thyroid surgery, none of the patients had received any treatment. This clone turned up a few times. As yet, its antigen is unknown. This TCR was sampled from a male donor with papillary thyroid cancer or a benign thyroid nodule (not recorded which). Some clones in this sample may be carry-over from other donors' samples. The chain combines TRBV6-1 with TRBJ2-2; the D gene is possibly TRBD2 (6 bases). The sample comprised tumor tissue. The CDR3 region is CAGGVQANTGELFF. The DNA of the CDR3 is TGTGCCGGCGGGGTACAGGCGAACACCGGGGAGCTGTTTTTT.